One and the same sample provided the 6 T cell receptor beta chains below, sequenced in a study of blood T cell repertoires in COVID-19. TCRdb's copy holds only in-frame clones and misses some; the assay was immunoSEQ multiplex PCR. Of about 210,000 clones listed, more than 65% are singletons. Sequenced material: peripheral blood. Every receptor here comes from a man aged 50 or older with active or convalescent COVID-19.

This clone appeared a single time. The rearrangement joins TRBV28 to TRBJ1-2, with 7 positions matching TRBD1. V dropped 6 bases and J dropped 4; count of bases not matched to a gene: 5. Germline V lookup: CDR1 MDHEN, CDR2 SYDVKM. This CDR3 has 13 residues. CDR3 DNA sequence: TGTGCCAGCAGGACCACAGGGGCCTATGGCTACACCTTC. Translated: CASRTTGAYGYTF.

The chain has TRBV10-2 and TRBJ2-7; TRBD2 aligns across 11 bases. V shed 6 bases, J shed 5 bases, and the junction held 9 bases outside the gene matches. Germline-derived CDR1 and CDR2 are WSHSY and SAAADI. This CDR3 contains 15 residues. This CDR3 reads CASRGLSGGADEQYV. The CDR3 DNA sequence: TGCGCCAGCAGAGGGCTTAGCGGGGGGGCGGACGAGCAGTACGTC.

V and J are TRBV5-4 and TRBJ1-1; 10 bases line up with TRBD1. The ends lost 4 bases at V and 4 bases at J; junction bases unmatched: 4. The CDR3 loop spans 14 amino acids. Germline V lookup: CDR1 SGHNT, CDR2 YYREEE (reference sequence). In DNA form, the CDR3 reads TGTGCCAGCAGCGAAAGACAGGGGGCCACTGAAGCTTTCTTT. Residues: CASSERQGATEAFF.

The chain has TRBV25-1 and TRBJ2-7; 7 nucleotides align to TRBD1. CDR1 and CDR2 from the germline V gene are MGHDK and SYGVNS. The CDR3 is 12 residues long. V gave up 7 bases and J gave up 2 bases; unmatched junction bases: 2. CDR3 sequence (DNA): TGTGCCAGCACGGGACAGACCTACGAGCAGTACTTC. Translating gives CASTGQTYEQYF.

V is TRBV20-1 and J is TRBJ1-5; D perhaps matches TRBD1 (5 bases). Germline V CDR1 and CDR2: DFQATT, SNEGSKA (reference sequence). This CDR3 has 13 amino acids. Deletions cut 3 bases from V and 2 bases from J, with 8 bases between. The CDR3 is CSASEGGNQPQHF. The CDR3 coding sequence is TGCAGTGCTAGTGAAGGGGGCAATCAGCCCCAGCATTTT.

The chain employs TRBV7-9 and TRBJ1-1; 9 bases are shared with TRBD1. V shed 4 bases and J 4 bases; nucleotides not matched to a gene: 10. This CDR3 is 16 amino acids long. CDR1 SEHNR and CDR2 FQNEAQ come from the germline V gene (reference sequence). CDR3 residues: CASSSLIGQGITEAFF. The CDR3 DNA sequence: TGTGCCAGCAGCTCACTGATCGGACAGGGGATCACTGAAGCTTTCTTT.